These T cell receptor beta chains were read from a single sample in a study of T cell responses to AZD1222 COVID-19 vaccine. TCRdb keeps only in-frame clones here, not all; method: immunoSEQ multiplex PCR. The sample has about 140,000 clones, 92% seen once. This sample comprised peripheral blood, obtained 28 days after the second AZD1222 dose. The source of these receptors is an adult who received the AZD1222 COVID-19 vaccine. Each CDR3 is given with its conserved first and last residue. D genes are given only for firm matches. Some rows mark clone size as missing; the rest say once, few, many or name a class of expanded clone.

clone size,J gene,V gene,D gene,CDR3 protein,CDR3 DNA
NA,TRBJ2-3,TRBV3-1/TRBV3-2,TRBD2,CASSQGVSGDTDTQYF,TGTGCCAGCAGCCAAGGGGTTAGCGGGGATACAGATACGCAGTATTTT
NA,TRBJ2-2,TRBV6-4,NA,CASSGGELFF,TGTGCCAGCAGCGGGGGGGAGCTGTTTTTT
NA,TRBJ2-3,TRBV7-2,TRBD1,CASSLAGGQGWDTQYF,TGTGCCAGCAGCTTAGCAGGCGGACAGGGGTGGGATACGCAGTATTTT
NA,TRBJ2-3,TRBV11-2,NA,CASSLERRGTDTQYF,TGTGCCAGCAGCTTAGAACGACGGGGTACAGATACGCAGTATTTT
once,TRBJ2-2,TRBV7-2,NA,CASSLGSGVSGELFF,TGTGCCAGCAGCTTGGGTTCAGGGGTCTCTGGGGAGCTGTTTTTT
NA,TRBJ2-3,TRBV15,NA,CATSRRQGTDTQYF,TGTGCCACCAGCCGAAGACAGGGCACAGATACGCAGTATTTT
few,TRBJ2-1,TRBV7-2,TRBD2,CASSSGLAGLDNEQFF,TGTGCCAGCAGCTCCGGACTAGCGGGACTAGACAATGAGCAGTTCTTC
once,TRBJ2-2,TRBV5-1,NA,CASSLSQVLAGELFF,TGCGCCAGCAGCTTGTCTCAGGTTCTGGCCGGGGAGCTGTTTTTT
NA,TRBJ1-5,TRBV15,NA,CATSSKRSNQPQHF,TGTGCCACCAGCAGCAAGAGGAGCAATCAGCCCCAGCATTTT
few,TRBJ2-3,TRBV28,TRBD1,CAITRDRGPDTQYF,TGTGCCATCACCCGGGACAGGGGGCCAGATACGCAGTATTTT
NA,TRBJ2-5,TRBV6-5,NA,CASSYNWAETQYF,TGTGCCAGCAGTTACAACTGGGCTGAGACCCAGTACTTC
NA,TRBJ1-6,TRBV7-3,NA,CASSEYSNSPLHF,TGTGCCAGCAGCGAGTACAGCAATTCACCCCTCCACTTT
once,TRBJ1-2,TRBV11-3,NA,CASSPGTALGGYTF,TGTGCCAGCAGCCCTGGGACCGCCCTCGGAGGCTACACCTTC
once,TRBJ2-7,TRBV5-1,NA,CASSLAYEQYF,TGCGCCAGCAGCCTCGCCTACGAGCAGTACTTC
NA,TRBJ1-2,TRBV29-1,NA,CSVLSNYGYTF,TGCAGCGTTCTTTCTAACTATGGCTACACCTTC
NA,TRBJ1-1,TRBV28,NA,CASSFVGEAFF,TGTGCCAGCAGTTTTGTGGGTGAAGCTTTCTTT
NA,TRBJ1-2,TRBV7-9,NA,CASSIDSNYGYTF,TGTGCCAGCAGCATTGACAGTAACTATGGCTACACCTTC
NA,TRBJ1-2,TRBV30,NA,CAWSAGWGASGYGYTF,TGTGCCTGGAGTGCTGGGTGGGGGGCGTCGGGGTATGGCTACACCTTC
NA,TRBJ2-2,TRBV10-3,NA,CAHSSPQGENTGELFF,TGTGCGCATTCTTCCCCCCAGGGAGAAAATACCGGGGAGCTGTTTTTT
NA,TRBJ1-4,TRBV7-9,NA,CASRARGTSTNEKLFF,TGTGCCAGCCGTGCTCGGGGAACCTCAACTAATGAAAAACTGTTTTTT
NA,TRBJ1-2,TRBV9,NA,CASSPRQATNYGYTF,TGTGCCAGCAGCCCCCGACAGGCCACTAACTATGGCTACACCTTC
NA,TRBJ2-7,TRBV30,NA,CAWDPQRPYEQYF,TGTGCCTGGGACCCTCAGAGACCCTACGAGCAGTACTTC
NA,TRBJ1-2,TRBV24-1,NA,CATRDQNYGYTF,TGTGCCACCAGGGATCAGAACTATGGCTACACCTTC
NA,TRBJ2-5,TRBV10-3,NA,CAISELVLRNQETQYF,TGTGCCATCAGTGAGTTGGTACTACGAAACCAAGAGACCCAGTACTTC
NA,TRBJ1-2,TRBV6-5,NA,CAIKGAGNYGYTF,TGTGCCATCAAAGGGGCAGGCAACTATGGCTACACCTTC
NA,TRBJ2-7,TRBV20-1,NA,CSQQRSYEQYF,TGCAGTCAGCAACGCTCCTACGAGCAGTACTTC
NA,TRBJ1-6,TRBV21-1,NA,CASSKVVRGDNSPLHF,TGTGCCAGCAGCAAAGTTGTCAGGGGTGATAATTCACCCCTCCACTTT
once,TRBJ1-2,TRBV6-5,TRBD1,CASSKTGEDDGYTF,TGTGCCAGCAGTAAGACAGGGGAAGACGATGGCTACACCTTC
NA,TRBJ1-1,TRBV6-5,NA,CASSYWAGENTEAFF,TGTGCCAGCAGTTACTGGGCAGGCGAGAACACTGAAGCTTTCTTT
NA,TRBJ2-7,TRBV6-2/TRBV6-3,TRBD1,CASSTRRGDRSYEQYF,TGTGCCAGCAGTACACGACGAGGGGACAGGTCCTACGAGCAGTACTTC
NA,TRBJ2-1,TRBV10-2,NA,CASSDRHHEQFF,TGCGCCAGCAGTGATCGCCACCATGAGCAGTTCTTC
NA,TRBJ2-3,TRBV19,NA,CASSNGGDTQYF,TGTGCCAGTAGTAACGGGGGAGATACGCAGTATTTT
NA,TRBJ1-2,TRBV10-3,NA,CAISESMGYTF,TGTGCCATCAGTGAGTCGATGGGCTACACCTTC
NA,TRBJ1-4,TRBV28,NA,CASRLGRGLTNEKLFF,TGTGCCAGCAGGCTGGGACGGGGGCTAACTAATGAAAAACTGTTTTTT
once,TRBJ1-1,TRBV11-3,NA,CASSLRGDLNTEAFF,TGTGCCAGCAGCTTACGAGGAGACTTGAACACTGAAGCTTTCTTT
NA,TRBJ1-5,TRBV6-1,NA,CASSDPRRINQPQHF,TGTGCCAGCAGTGATCCAAGGAGAATCAATCAGCCCCAGCATTTT